These 4 T cell receptor beta chains were sequenced from one sample in a study of monozygotic twins with inflammatory bowel disease. TCRdb derives one entry per CDR3 protein from the 5' RACE reads, leaving out DNA. Its table records over 110,000 distinct CDR3 sequences. The specimen was blood. All receptors come from a human donor with ulcerative colitis or Crohn's disease, or a healthy co-twin of an affected twin (not recorded which).

The CDR3 sequence: CASTPIHQNTEAFF. J is TRBJ1-1 and V is TRBV6-2 or TRBV6-3; the TCRdb call, TRBD1, lacks DNA for checking. CDR3 size: 14 residues. Looked up from germline, CDR1 is MNHEY and CDR2 is SVGEGT.

This sequence joins TRBV7-3 and TRBJ2-7; no DNA is available, so the TRBD1 call from TCRdb remains unchecked. The CDR3 loop spans 15 amino acids. The V gene's germline CDR1 is SGHTA and CDR2 FQGTGA. CDR3 protein: CASSLIGTGSYEQYF.

The chain is built from TRBV6-5 and TRBJ1-1; there is no DNA to check the TCRdb D call of TRBD1. Germline CDR1 is MNHEY and CDR2 is SVGAGI. The CDR3 length is 15 residues. CDR3: CASSYRKGAGTEAFF.

The rearrangement links TRBV20-1 to TRBJ2-3. The germline V gene has CDR1 DFQATT and CDR2 SNEGSKA (reference sequence). The CDR3 runs to 13 residues. CDR3 amino acids: CSARQSSTDTQYF.